The clone carrying this T cell receptor beta chain was recorded a few times. What it binds is unknown. This sample is part of a study of blood T cells in healthy people across ages. Regarding the study as a whole: Researchers judged that diversity estimates from one million T cells fell short of true values.

Sample-barcoded 5' priming and a J-beta primer mix drove a second PCR of about 6 to 11 cycles. TCRdb re-analysed the 5' RACE reads in MiXCR, keeping a single row per CDR3 protein. The sample includes around 1,500,000 distinct CDR3 sequences, 28% seen only once; the top ten take approximately 7.7%. The TCR was taken from a woman between 25 and 40 years old in good health. Material: blood.

The CDR3 protein is CASSPPNYSGRGSPLHF. DNA for the CDR3: TGTGCCAGCAGTCCTCCTAACTATTCGGGAAGGGGTTCACCCCTCCACTTT. This chain links TRBV12-3 or TRBV12-4 with TRBJ1-6, with D perhaps matching TRBD1 (5 bases). The V end lost 5 bases, the J end lost 9 bases, and 23 bases lay between the germline ends. The CDR3 totals 17 residues.